The 20 T cell receptor beta chains reported below all come from one sample, sequenced in a study of blood T cell repertoires in COVID-19. Using immunoSEQ multiplex PCR, the repertoire was profiled, and TCRdb retains in-frame clones only, with some absent. This table has roughly 87,000 clones, 88% appearing once. Sequences were obtained from peripheral blood. The origin of the receptors is a man in his sixties with acute or convalescent COVID-19.

This clone was seen a single time. The rearrangement joins TRBV14 to TRBJ2-5, with a tentative D call TRBD2 (6 bases). The CDR3 covers 15 residues. The V gene's germline CDR1 is SGHDN and CDR2 FVKESK. Trimming stripped 1 base from V and 2 bases from J, with 11 bases between. The DNA for the CDR3 is TGTGCCAGCAGCCAAGGCGGGACCCCACAAGAGACCCAGTACTTC. It is translated as CASSQGGTPQETQYF.

The chain has TRBV18 and TRBJ2-3, with D perhaps TRBD1 (5 bases). Germline values: CDR1 KGHSH, CDR2 LQKENI. Deletions cut 2 bases from V and 3 bases from J, with 6 bases between. There are 13 residues in the CDR3. In DNA form, the CDR3 reads TGTGCCAGCTCACCAGGGGCTACAGATACGCAGTATTTT. This sequence encodes CASSPGATDTQYF.

This clone has only a few counts. The chain joins TRBV19 to TRBJ1-2, with D unresolved. This CDR3 spans 11 amino acids. V lost 9 bases and J lost 4, with 9 bases in between. Germline CDR1 is LNHDA and CDR2 is SQIVND (reference sequence). CDR3 sequence reads: CASHGSYGYTF. CDR3 nucleotide sequence: TGTGCCAGCCATGGTAGCTATGGCTACACCTTC. The complete variable domain, with remaining parts taken from reference TRBV19 and TRBJ1-2, reads DGGITQSPKYLFRKEGQNVTLSCEQNLNHDAMYWYRQDPGQGLRLIYYSQIVNDFQKGDIAEGYSVSREKKESFPLTVTSAQKNPTAFYLCASHGSYGYTFGSGTRLTVV.

The chain recombines TRBV19 with TRBJ2-7; the D is unclear. The germline gives CDR1 LNHDA, CDR2 SQIVND (reference sequence). This CDR3 is 13 amino acids long. V lost 3 bases and J lost 0, with 6 bases in between. CDR3 in amino acids: CASSISFSYEQYF. CDR3 sequence (DNA): TGTGCCAGTAGTATCTCGTTCTCCTACGAGCAGTACTTC.

The chain has TRBV5-1 and TRBJ1-6; perhaps TRBD1 as D (6 bases). CDR1 is SGHRS and CDR2 is YFSETQ in the germline V gene. Trimming left V 1 base short and J 9 bases short, with 14 bases between. The CDR3 runs 15 residues. CDR3 in DNA: TGCGCCAGCAGCTTGATGGGGGCGCGAGGTTCACCCCTCCACTTT. Its translation: CASSLMGARGSPLHF.

J is TRBJ1-3 and V is TRBV5-1; weak D call: TRBD1 (5 bases). Trimming cost V 6 bases and J 0 bases, with 10 bases left between them. The CDR3 loop spans 14 amino acids. Germline values: CDR1 SGHRS, CDR2 YFSETQ. The CDR3 region has the DNA TGCGCCAGCAAGACAGAGTTCTCTGGAAACACCATATATTTT. Translating gives CASKTEFSGNTIYF.

The V gene is TRBV7-2, the J gene TRBJ2-1, with D perhaps TRBD2 (5 bases). Germline V lookup: CDR1 SGHTA, CDR2 FQGNSA. There are 16 residues in the CDR3. V shed 5 bases and J shed 5 bases, with 19 bases lying between them. This CDR3 is CASSATGNQAHNEQFF. The CDR3 nucleotides are TGTGCCAGCAGCGCCACCGGGAACCAGGCCCACAATGAGCAGTTCTTC.

This clone has a single count. The V call is TRBV5-6, the J call TRBJ2-1; 8 bases agree with TRBD2. V lost 3 bases and J lost 12; bases outside the gene matches: 11. The germline V gene encodes CDR1 SGHDT and CDR2 YYEEEE. The CDR3 is 14 residues long. This CDR3 is CASSYGLAPRGQFF. The CDR3 bases are TGTGCCAGCAGCTACGGACTAGCTCCGAGGGGGCAGTTCTTC. Drawing the rest from reference TRBV5-6 and TRBJ2-1, the complete variable domain is DAGVTQSPTHLIKTRGQQVTLRCSPKSGHDTVSWYQQALGQGPQFIFQYYEEEERQRGNFPDRFSGHQFPNYSSELNVNALLLGDSALYLCASSYGLAPRGQFFGPGTRLTVL.

This sequence joins TRBV10-3 and TRBJ2-2; 8 bases line up with TRBD1. With V trimmed by 6 bases and J by 6 bases, 9 bases remained unmatched. Germline assignment: CDR1 ENHRY and CDR2 SYGVKD. The CDR3 contains 15 residues. CDR3 coding DNA: TGTGCCATCAGGACAGGGGAGAATCCCTCCGGGGAGCTGTTTTTT. Protein product: CAIRTGENPSGELFF.

The chain links TRBV3-1 (or the pseudogene TRBV3-2) to TRBJ2-1; tentatively, D is TRBD1 (5 bases). The CDR3 consists of 14 residues. Looked up from germline, CDR1 is LGHDT and CDR2 is YNNKEL (reference sequence). The ends were cut back, 2 bases at V and 0 bases at J, with 5 bases in the middle. The CDR3 here is CASSQRGSYNEQFF. CDR3 DNA sequence: TGTGCCAGCAGCCAAAGGGGCTCCTACAATGAGCAGTTCTTC.

V usage is TRBV10-3 and J usage is TRBJ1-5; D not resolved. The V end lost 2 bases, the J end lost 4 bases, and 12 bases lay between the germline ends. In germline, CDR1 is ENHRY, CDR2 SYGVKD. The CDR3 contains 15 residues. The CDR3 nucleotides are TGTGCCATCAGTGAGATGAACATCGGGAATCAGCCCCAGCATTTT. Amino acid sequence: CAISEMNIGNQPQHF.

The chain links TRBV12-3 or TRBV12-4 to TRBJ2-7; 7 bases align to TRBD1. With 2 bases clipped from V and 7 bases from J, the junction kept 2 bases outside the gene matches. There are 12 residues in the CDR3. CDR3 loop: CASSLTGEEQYF. The CDR3 DNA reads as TGTGCCAGCAGTTTAACAGGGGAAGAGCAGTACTTC.

The chain carries TRBV6-5 and TRBJ1-1; D is possibly TRBD1 (5 bases). Germline loops: CDR1 MNHEY, CDR2 SVGAGI. The CDR3 length is 14 residues. V dropped 6 bases and J dropped 1 base, with 12 bases sitting between them. CDR3 coding DNA: TGTGCCAGCAGAGCACCGGGGGGGAACACTGAAGCTTTCTTT. Its protein is CASRAPGGNTEAFF.

This clone was detected a few times. The chain uses TRBV6-5 and TRBJ2-7; no firm D call. V gave up 0 bases and J gave up 3 bases, with 12 bases separating them. The CDR3 is made up of 15 amino acids. Germline assignment: CDR1 MNHEY and CDR2 SVGAGI. This chain's CDR3 is CASSYSGDTGYEQYF. DNA for the CDR3: TGTGCCAGCAGTTACTCGGGCGACACTGGCTACGAGCAGTACTTC.

The CDR3: CASSRQFQETQYF. The CDR3 nucleotides read TGCGCCAGCAGCCGACAGTTCCAAGAGACCCAGTACTTC. V usage is TRBV5-1 and J usage is TRBJ2-5; D possibly corresponds to TRBD1 (5 bases). Germline CDR1 and CDR2: SGHRS and YFSETQ. The V and J ends lost 4 bases and 1 base respectively, with 8 bases between them. This CDR3 is built from 13 residues.

The genes are TRBV24-1 and TRBJ2-2; 8 bases map to TRBD1. Germline V lookup: CDR1 KGHDR, CDR2 SFDVKD. Trimming removed 5 bases from V and 3 bases from J; junction bases left unmatched: 7. This CDR3 has 16 residues. The DNA of the CDR3 is TGTGCCACCAGTGGGCCAGGGGGCTCGCACACCGGGGAGCTGTTTTTT. Protein: CATSGPGGSHTGELFF.

V and J are TRBV27 and TRBJ2-3, with 11 nucleotides matching TRBD2. Trimming took 3 bases from V and 2 from J; bases not matched to a gene: 4. CDR1 and CDR2 from the germline V gene are MNHEY and SMNVEV (reference sequence). The CDR3 length is 16 residues. The CDR3 spells CASSFLAGGSTDTQYF. CDR3 DNA: TGTGCCAGCAGTTTCCTAGCGGGGGGTTCCACAGATACGCAGTATTTT.

The rearrangement joins TRBV3-1 (or the pseudogene TRBV3-2) to TRBJ2-6; D possibly corresponds to TRBD2 (6 bases). V lost 6 bases and J 2 bases, leaving 14 bases between the germline ends. The CDR3 has 16 residues. The germline V gene encodes CDR1 LGHDT and CDR2 YNNKEL (reference sequence). CDR3 loop: CASRRARGTGANVLTF. CDR3 bases: TGTGCCAGCAGGAGGGCTCGGGGGACTGGGGCCAACGTCCTGACTTTC.

The genes are TRBV27 and TRBJ2-7, with 8 bases that match TRBD1. The CDR3 consists of 15 residues. Germline values: CDR1 MNHEY, CDR2 SMNVEV (reference sequence). V was clipped by 4 bases and J by 9 bases; unmatched bases: 14. The DNA for the CDR3 is TGTGCCAGCAGTTCATTGGGACAGGACTCCTCGGGGCAGTACTTC. Its translation is CASSSLGQDSSGQYF.

The CDR3 protein is CASGTGTGGITDTQYF. The CDR3 bases are TGTGCCAGTGGGACCGGGACAGGGGGCATCACAGATACGCAGTATTTT. This sequence joins TRBV21-1 and TRBJ2-3; the tabulated D call, TRBD1, remains unverified against the DNA. TRBV21-1 is a listed pseudogene. The CDR3 extends over 16 amino acids.